Listed below are T cell receptor beta chains from one sample, sequenced in a study of T cell changes during pregnancy in multiple sclerosis. Produced via immunoSEQ multiplex PCR; TCRdb's table is partial and in-frame only. The sample yields around 60,000 clones, around 96% seen once. The material was CD8+ T cells from peripheral blood mononuclear cells, obtained after pregnancy. Receptors were obtained from a female donor with multiple sclerosis, enrolled in a pregnancy study. Both conserved end residues are part of each CDR3. Each record gives: J gene, V gene, CDR3 protein.

TRBJ2-2 TRBV13 CASGTGGTGELFF
TRBJ2-1 TRBV7-6 CASSLRLLLAGGYNEQFF
TRBJ2-7 TRBV5-6 CASSWGTSGPYEQYF
TRBJ1-5 TRBV28 CASSAYRASNQPQHF
TRBJ2-7 TRBV10-3 CASRVGLAGVEQYF
TRBJ2-7 TRBV18 CASSPPAASYEQYF
TRBJ2-7 TRBV2 CASSSTGSYEQYF
TRBJ2-5 TRBV15 CATSSDAGASRETQYF
TRBJ2-1 TRBV7-8 CASSVPGTLNEQFF
TRBJ1-5 TRBV6-1 CASSESHSLYSNQPQHF
TRBJ1-1 TRBV27 CASSLRTGEVKKGYTEAFF